Below, 20 T cell receptor beta chains from the same sample are listed, as sequenced in a study of sequential checkpoint blockade in melanoma. Treatment given: randomized to nivolumab then ipilimumab (arm A) or the reverse (arm B). The repertoire was sequenced with immunoSEQ multiplex PCR; TCRdb's copy has only in-frame clones and lacks some. The sample has more than 2,500 clones; more than 20% are singletons. The sequencing here drew on tumor tissue (inferred from file names), taken from a patient given nivolumab and ipilimumab in sequence. These receptors all stem from a human donor with melanoma.

This clone was observed a few times. V usage is TRBV6-8 and J usage is TRBJ1-5; TRBD1 agrees at 9 bases. Germline V CDR1 and CDR2: MNHGY, SAAAGT. The V and J ends lost 2 bases and 3 bases, in that order; junction bases with no gene match: 2. The CDR3 consists of 15 residues. CDR3 DNA sequence: TGTGCCAGCAGTTACCGGACAGGGGACAATCAGCCCCAGCATTTT. Protein: CASSYRTGDNQPQHF.

A remark on this clone: One end of the junction varies from germline; a read error may be responsible. The chain carries TRBV13 and TRBJ2-7; 8 bases fit TRBD2. This CDR3 has 15 residues. Germline-derived CDR1 and CDR2 are PRHDT and FYEKMQ (reference sequence). The CDR3 is CASGLRSGSGNEQYF. The CDR3, as DNA: TGTGCCAGCGGCTTACGGAGCGGGAGTGGGAACGAGCAGTACTTC.

V gene TRBV10-2 combines with J gene TRBJ2-7, with 7 nucleotides matching TRBD1. The trim removed 6 bases at V and 2 bases at J, leaving 7 bases unmatched. The CDR3 spans 14 residues. The germline V gene has CDR1 WSHSY and CDR2 SAAADI. This CDR3 is CASSDGTAPYEQYF. The CDR3 DNA follows: TGCGCCAGCAGCGACGGGACAGCCCCCTACGAGCAGTACTTC.

V is TRBV28 and J is TRBJ2-7; no clear D gene. Deletions cut 2 bases from V and 7 bases from J, with 9 bases between. Germline V CDR1 and CDR2: MDHEN, SYDVKM. This CDR3 is 12 amino acids long. As DNA, the CDR3 is TGTGCCAGCAGTTTAGGGTTGGGAGAGCAGTACTTC. Protein product: CASSLGLGEQYF.

This clone has only one observation. J is TRBJ1-1 and V is TRBV5-1; D gene unclear. V was cut by 1 base and J by 1 base, with 8 bases left in between. The CDR3 runs to 14 residues. The germline gives CDR1 SGHRS, CDR2 YFSETQ. The CDR3 DNA reads TGCGCCAGCAGCTTGAGGACGGCGAACACTGAAGCTTTCTTT. Its translation is CASSLRTANTEAFF.

This chain uses TRBV5-1 with TRBJ2-2, with D perhaps assigned TRBD1 or TRBD2 (7 bases each). The germline V gene has CDR1 SGHRS and CDR2 YFSETQ. The CDR3 is 17 residues long. With 1 base removed from V and 2 bases from J, the gap between germline ends came to 15 bases. CDR3 in DNA: TGCGCCAGCAGCTTGTATTCCAGGGGGGGTAACACCGGGGAGCTGTTTTTT. Translated, it gives CASSLYSRGGNTGELFF.

This clone was detected only a few times. This rearrangement joins TRBV6-1 to TRBJ1-2, with D hard to call. This CDR3 is 13 amino acids long. Trimming pared 0 bases from V and 4 bases from J, leaving 6 bases between. In germline, CDR1 is MNHNS, CDR2 SASEGT. CDR3 sequence (DNA): TGTGCCAGCAGTGAAGCGGGTATCTATGGCTACACCTTC. This translates into CASSEAGIYGYTF.

This chain joins TRBV14 and TRBJ2-2, with TRBD2 matching 7 bases. V shed 0 bases and J 4 bases; nucleotides not matched to a gene: 8. This CDR3 spans 17 amino acids. Germline-derived CDR1 and CDR2 are SGHDN and FVKESK. CDR3 protein: CASSQEGGSMFTGELFF. In nucleotides, the CDR3 is TGTGCCAGCAGCCAAGAGGGAGGGTCGATGTTCACCGGGGAGCTGTTTTTT.

The gene calls are TRBV6-8 and TRBJ2-5, with TRBD1 matching 11 bases. Germline-derived CDR1 and CDR2 are MNHGY and SAAAGT. CDR3 length: 15 amino acids. The trim removed 6 bases at V and 2 bases at J, leaving 5 bases unmatched. The CDR3 region is CASSLDRGRQETQYF. For the CDR3, the DNA is TGTGCCAGCAGCCTGGACAGGGGGCGGCAAGAGACCCAGTACTTC.

The CDR3 DNA follows: TGCGCCAGCAGTTATGACAGCTCTAATTCACCCCTCCACTTT. It specifies CASSYDSSNSPLHF. The chain has TRBV5-1 and TRBJ1-6, with a weak D call TRBD1 (5 bases). CDR3 length: 14 residues. Per germline, CDR1 SGHRS and CDR2 YFSETQ. Deletions cut 5 bases from V and 6 bases from J, with 12 bases between.

This clone was observed a few times. V is TRBV6-1 and J is TRBJ1-1; D not resolved. Trimming removed 1 base at V and 5 bases at J, with 14 bases between. The CDR3 sequence is 15 residues long. CDR1 and CDR2 (germline): MNHNS, SASEGT. The CDR3 region has the DNA TGTGCCAGCAGTGAAGATCCGGGGTTAGTGACTGAAGCTTTCTTT. As protein: CASSEDPGLVTEAFF.

The chain links TRBV11-3 to TRBJ1-6; weak D call: TRBD1 (6 bases). The length of the CDR3 is 16 residues. Germline CDR1 and CDR2: SGHNT and YENEEA. V was trimmed by 8 bases and J by 9 bases, leaving 23 bases between them. The DNA of the CDR3 is TGTGCCAGCTCCAAAGGGGGACGGTTCTTGGGTTCACCCCTCCACTTT. Protein sequence: CASSKGGRFLGSPLHF. Using reference TRBV11-3 and TRBJ1-6 for the parts outside the CDR3, the full variable domain is EAGVVQSPRYKIIEKKQPVAFWCNPISGHNTLYWYLQNLGQGPELLIRYENEEAVDDSQLPKDRFSAERLKGVDSTLKIQPAELGDSAVYLCASSKGGRFLGSPLHFGNGTRLTVT.

V usage is TRBV19 and J usage is TRBJ2-3, with D uncertain. The germline gives CDR1 LNHDA, CDR2 SQIVND (reference sequence). V was cut by 5 bases and J by 2 bases, with 2 bases left in between. The CDR3 runs 11 residues. CDR3: CASSATDTQYF. CDR3 nucleotides: TGTGCCAGTAGTGCCACAGATACGCAGTATTTT.

In its sample, this clone was seen a few times. This sequence joins TRBV4-1 and TRBJ1-2; TRBD1 matches at 12 bases. Trimming took 0 bases from V and 6 from J; bases not matched to a gene: 8. The germline V gene encodes CDR1 MGHRA and CDR2 YSYEKL. This CDR3 spans 17 amino acids. The CDR3 loop is CASSQDLGTGGANGYTF. The CDR3, as DNA: TGCGCCAGCAGCCAAGATCTTGGGACAGGGGGCGCGAATGGCTACACCTTC.

This clone ranks as medium-sized. The rearrangement links TRBV28 to TRBJ2-1; either TRBD1 or TRBD2 may supply D (8 bases each). The CDR3 sequence is 19 residues long. The V and J ends lost 6 bases and 3 bases respectively, with 27 bases between them. CDR1 is MDHEN, CDR2 SYDVKM, per germline. The CDR3 region is CASSRTGFEAGDFYNEQFF. In DNA form, the CDR3 reads TGTGCCAGCAGCAGGACAGGGTTCGAAGCGGGAGATTTCTACAATGAGCAGTTCTTC.

This clone was observed at least ten times. V usage is TRBV11-3 and J usage is TRBJ1-1, with TRBD1 matching 8 bases. The CDR3 runs 14 residues. The ends lost 5 bases at V and 7 bases at J; junction bases unmatched: 9. The germline V gene has CDR1 SGHNT and CDR2 YENEEA. The CDR3 nucleotides read TGTGCCAGCAGCCCTCAGACCGGACAGGGTGAAGCTTTCTTT. Amino acid sequence: CASSPQTGQGEAFF.

The genes are TRBV28 and TRBJ2-7, with D uncertain. V was shortened by 4 bases and J by 5 bases, with 27 bases between the two germline ends. CDR1 and CDR2 (germline): MDHEN, SYDVKM. CDR3 length: 18 amino acids. CDR3 loop: CASSSRSVGAFVPNEQYF. For the CDR3, the DNA is TGTGCCAGCAGTTCCCGGTCAGTGGGCGCTTTCGTGCCTAACGAGCAGTACTTC.

There are a few counts of this clone. V gene TRBV11-3 combines with J gene TRBJ1-5; D possibly corresponds to TRBD1 (6 bases). The germline V gene encodes CDR1 SGHNT and CDR2 YENEEA. Trimming cost V 5 bases and J 6 bases, with 17 bases left between them. This CDR3 region has 15 residues. The DNA of the CDR3 is TGTGCCAGCAGCGTAACGTGGGGGGGCAGTCAGCCCCAGCATTTT. Amino acids: CASSVTWGGSQPQHF.

V and J are TRBV5-1 and TRBJ2-7; D could derive from TRBD1 or TRBD2 (5 bases each). Germline lookup yields CDR1 SGHRS and CDR2 YFSETQ. V lost 0 bases to trimming and J lost 2 bases, with 9 bases between them. The CDR3 has 14 residues. CDR3 DNA sequence: TGCGCCAGCAGCTTGGATTCGGGGCCCTACGAGCAGTACTTC. Protein sequence: CASSLDSGPYEQYF. The full variable domain, in which reference TRBV5-1 and TRBJ2-7 provide the parts outside the CDR3, is KAGVTQTPRYLIKTRGQQVTLSCSPISGHRSVSWYQQTPGQGLQFLFEYFSETQRNKGNFPGRFSGRQFSNSRSEMNVSTLELGDSALYLCASSLDSGPYEQYFGPGTRLTVT.

The chain links TRBV5-1 to TRBJ1-6; a possible D gene is TRBD1 (6 bases). The CDR3 spans 15 residues. The germline V and J ends were trimmed by 0 bases and 8 bases, with 12 bases remaining between them. Germline CDR1 SGHRS, CDR2 YFSETQ. The CDR3 DNA is TGCGCCAGCAGCTTGGCGGGACAACTATATTCACCCCTCCACTTT. It is translated as CASSLAGQLYSPLHF.